This T cell receptor beta chain emerged from a study of blood T cell repertoires in COVID-19. About the study: There were acute and convalescent COVID-19 samples, and they came from the United States, Italy and Spain. T cells, B-cell-depleted T cells, or PBMCs provided the cDNA or gDNA that served as material.

As handled by the study authors: The assay estimated nucleated cells by amplifying reference gene primers. Sequenced by immunoSEQ multiplex PCR; TCRdb stores in-frame clones only, minus some. The V and J calls and clone size come from that table; D and trimming were worked out from the DNA. Of about 52,000 clones in the sample, 65% to 85% were seen once. Patients of the Seattle cohort, enrolled during active infection, were followed longitudinally. CDR1 SGDLS and CDR2 YYNGEE come from the germline V gene. The trim removed 2 bases at V and 5 bases at J, leaving 9 bases unmatched. CDR3 length: 15 amino acids.

The sample consisted of peripheral blood. The sequence was collected from a woman of 80 years or more with COVID-19, enrolled during active disease. V usage is TRBV9 and J usage is TRBJ2-5; TRBD2 matches 7 bases. CDR3 loop: CASSVSGKEVETQYF. For the CDR3, the DNA is TGTGCCAGCAGCGTGAGCGGGAAGGAGGTGGAGACCCAGTACTTC. Complete variable domain (other parts from reference TRBV9 and TRBJ2-5): DSGVTQTPKHLITATGQRVTLRCSPRSGDLSVYWYQQSLDQGLQFLIQYYNGEERAKGNILERFSAQQFPDLHSELNLSSLELGDSALYFCASSVSGKEVETQYFGPGTRLLVL.